This T cell receptor (beta chain) derives from a study of OX40 agonist ivuxolimab in advanced cancers. CDR1 is MNHEY and CDR2 is SMNVEV in the germline V gene (reference sequence). V was clipped by 3 bases and J by 2 bases; unmatched bases: 3. This CDR3 spans 14 amino acids. Only in-frame clones appear in the TCRdb table, and some are missing; sequencing was by immunoSEQ multiplex PCR. The sample consists of approximately 12,000 clones, over 80% of them appearing once. Here the sequenced sample was CD4+ or CD8+ T cells sorted from blood, taken in a trial of the OX40 agonist ivuxolimab. The V gene is TRBV27, the J gene TRBJ2-7; 8 positions agree with TRBD2. This clonotype was sampled from an adult with an advanced solid tumor such as melanoma, head and neck, liver or kidney cancer. In nucleotides, the CDR3 is TGTGCCAGCAGTTTTAGCGGGGAAGCCTACGAGCAGTACTTC. It encodes CASSFSGEAYEQYF.